This is a list of T cell receptor beta chains from one sample in a study of blood T cell repertoires in COVID-19. Data came from immunoSEQ multiplex PCR; TCRdb stores just in-frame clones and leaves some out. The sample has about 280,000 clones, approximately 82% seen once. The specimen was PBMCs or T cells enriched from blood (not recorded which). All receptors come from a man aged 35-49 years who had been exposed to COVID-19. Each CDR3 is given with its conserved first and last residue. The D gene is left open where the match is weak. Where a row states a size, it is once, few, many or the class of an expanded clone; other rows omit it.

J gene	D gene	V gene	clone size	CDR3 protein	CDR3 DNA
TRBJ2-2	.	TRBV2	.	CASSLPGTKNTGELFF	TGTGCCAGCAGCTTACCCGGGACAAAAAACACCGGGGAGCTGTTTTTT
TRBJ1-5	.	TRBV7-5	.	CARNAGGIGGNEQPQHF	TGTGCCAGAAATGCCGGGGGTATTGGGGGTAACGAGCAGCCCCAGCATTTT
TRBJ2-1	.	TRBV3-1/TRBV3-2	.	CASSQDQAGKRDEQFF	TGTGCCAGCAGCCAAGACCAGGCGGGAAAGAGGGATGAGCAGTTCTTC
TRBJ1-5	TRBD1	TRBV27	.	CASSTTQQQGAQHF	TGTGCCAGCAGTACCACACAGCAGCAGGGGGCCCAGCATTTT
TRBJ2-4	.	TRBV19	.	CASSESFYHFVF	TGTGCCAGTAGTGAGTCTTTTTACCATTTCGTCTTC
TRBJ1-5	TRBD1	TRBV5-6	.	CASSLRGRGAINQPQHF	TGTGCCAGCAGCTTGAGGGGCAGGGGGGCCATCAATCAGCCCCAGCATTTT
TRBJ2-7	TRBD2	TRBV10-1	.	CATAGTSGSSEQYF	TGCGCCACCGCCGGGACTAGCGGTTCAAGCGAGCAGTACTTC
TRBJ1-6	TRBD1	TRBV5-1	few	CASSSTGDYNSPLHF	TGCGCCAGCAGCTCGACAGGGGACTATAATTCACCCCTCCACTTT
TRBJ2-1	.	TRBV10-1	.	CASSDDSGSYNEQFF	TGCGCCAGCAGCGACGACAGTGGCTCCTACAATGAGCAGTTCTTC
TRBJ1-4	TRBD1	TRBV3-1/TRBV3-2	.	CASNQRGTAPSNEKLFF	TGTGCCAGCAATCAAAGAGGGACAGCCCCATCTAATGAAAAACTGTTTTTT
TRBJ2-1	TRBD2	TRBV5-5	.	CASSRTRGGSGNSNEQFF	TGTGCCAGCAGCCGGACCCGTGGGGGTAGCGGGAATTCGAATGAGCAGTTCTTC
TRBJ1-5	TRBD1	TRBV2	.	CASTTGQVLNQPQHF	TGTGCCAGCACCACCGGACAGGTCCTCAATCAGCCCCAGCATTTT
TRBJ1-4	TRBD1	TRBV9	once	CASSVAPRTGKGATNEKLFF	TGTGCCAGCAGCGTAGCCCCACGGACAGGGAAGGGTGCAACTAATGAAAAACTGTTTTTT
TRBJ1-5	TRBD1	TRBV5-5	.	CASSWGTGGSNQPQHF	TGTGCCAGCAGCTGGGGGACAGGGGGCAGCAATCAGCCCCAGCATTTT
TRBJ1-3	.	TRBV19	.	CANFYRVCSGNTIYF	TGTGCCAATTTTTACAGGGTTTGCTCTGGAAACACCATATATTTT
TRBJ1-2	.	TRBV18	.	CASSPDRTYGYTF	TGTGCCAGCTCACCAGACAGGACCTATGGCTACACCTTC
TRBJ2-2	TRBD2	TRBV5-1	.	CASSPGASSGHTGELFF	TGCGCCAGCAGCCCCGGGGCATCTAGCGGCCACACCGGGGAGCTGTTTTTT
TRBJ1-1	TRBD1	TRBV7-9	few	CASSWTGAANTEAFF	TGTGCCAGCAGCTGGACAGGAGCCGCGAACACTGAAGCTTTCTTT
TRBJ1-2	.	TRBV7-2	few	CASRPGLYYGYTF	TGTGCCAGCAGGCCGGGACTTTACTATGGCTACACCTTC
TRBJ2-3	TRBD2	TRBV2	.	CASRVAGAVDTQYF	TGTGCCAGCAGAGTTGCGGGAGCTGTAGATACGCAGTATTTT
TRBJ1-4	.	TRBV19	.	CASSITATNEKLFF	TGTGCCAGTAGTATTACTGCAACTAATGAAAAACTGTTTTTT
TRBJ1-6	TRBD1	TRBV11-3	.	CASSPRQGLDSPLHF	TGTGCCAGCAGCCCGAGACAGGGTTTGGATTCACCCCTCCACTTT
TRBJ1-1	.	TRBV29-1	.	CSGRTGSTEAFF	TGCAGCGGTCGAACAGGGAGCACTGAAGCTTTCTTT
TRBJ2-7	.	TRBV14	once	CASSPYDEQYF	TGTGCCAGCAGCCCCTATGACGAGCAGTACTTC
TRBJ2-3	.	TRBV9	many	CASSDRAVGTQYF	TGTGCCAGCAGCGACCGAGCGGTCGGTACGCAGTATTTT
TRBJ2-7	.	TRBV18	few	CASSPGAGEREQYF	TGTGCCAGCTCACCGGGCGCAGGGGAACGGGAGCAGTACTTC
TRBJ1-5	.	TRBV4-1	.	CASSQMGRAQPQHF	TGCGCCAGCAGCCAAATGGGGAGGGCTCAGCCCCAGCATTTT
TRBJ1-1	TRBD1	TRBV12-3/TRBV12-4	.	CASSSVRDSEAFF	TGTGCCAGCAGTTCGGTCCGGGACAGTGAAGCTTTCTTT
TRBJ2-5	.	TRBV2	.	CASSAGLRETQYF	TGTGCCAGCAGTGCGGGACTCCGGGAGACCCAGTACTTC
TRBJ2-3	TRBD2	TRBV5-1	.	CASRSSGSNTDTQYF	TGCGCCAGCCGGTCTAGCGGGTCCAACACAGATACGCAGTATTTT
TRBJ2-2	.	TRBV5-1	.	CASSLDGGVNTGELFF	TGCGCCAGCAGCTTGGACGGCGGGGTGAACACCGGGGAGCTGTTTTTT
TRBJ2-7	.	TRBV24-1	.	CATSDSRGTPYEQYF	TGTGCCACCAGTGATTCCAGGGGAACTCCATACGAGCAGTACTTC
TRBJ1-1	TRBD1	TRBV11-3	.	CASSRRGLTGGASLSEAFF	TGTGCCAGCAGCAGAAGAGGGCTGACAGGGGGCGCAAGTTTATCTGAAGCTTTCTTT
TRBJ1-5	.	TRBV5-6	.	CASSLGGISQPQHF	TGTGCCAGCAGCTTGGGCGGGATCAGCCAGCCCCAGCATTTT
TRBJ2-7	.	TRBV15	.	CATSRDSGVSYEQYF	TGTGCCACCAGCAGAGATTCAGGGGTGTCCTACGAGCAGTACTTC
TRBJ2-1	TRBD2	TRBV7-9	.	CASSITSGRAYNEQFF	TGTGCCAGCAGCATCACTAGCGGGAGGGCCTACAATGAGCAGTTCTTC
TRBJ1-3	.	TRBV7-9	.	CATFPGTGAIYF	TGTGCCACCTTCCCAGGGACGGGGGCCATATATTTT
TRBJ1-5	TRBD1	TRBV6-5	.	CATWTGGSINQPQHF	TGTGCCACCTGGACAGGGGGCTCTATCAATCAGCCCCAGCATTTT
TRBJ2-7	.	TRBV30	.	CAWTRRGLSKSGEQYF	TGTGCCTGGACCCGGCGAGGGTTGAGTAAGTCGGGCGAGCAGTACTTC
TRBJ1-4	.	TRBV2	few	CASSDPGGSANEKLFF	TGTGCCAGCAGTGACCCGGGGGGTTCAGCTAATGAAAAACTGTTTTTT
TRBJ1-2	.	TRBV5-1	.	CASSFTGSYGYTF	TGCGCCAGCAGCTTTACGGGAAGCTATGGCTACACCTTC
TRBJ2-5	TRBD1	TRBV7-9	.	CASSLGGTGGFLETQYF	TGTGCCAGCAGCTTAGGCGGGACAGGGGGTTTTCTAGAGACCCAGTACTTC
TRBJ1-3	.	TRBV10-1	few	CASRDRNTIYF	TGCGCCAGCAGGGACAGAAACACCATATATTTT